This T cell receptor (beta chain) was sequenced in a study of identical twins. This clonotype was counted between two and nine times. TCRdb redid the calling of the 5' RACE reads with MiXCR, one entry per CDR3 protein. The sample includes hundreds of thousands of distinct CDR3 sequences, 21% of them seen just once. This CDR3 contains 14 residues. From germline, CDR1 is SEHNR and CDR2 FQNEAQ (reference sequence). The ends were cut back, 1 base at V and 4 bases at J, with 8 bases in the middle. This sample was shared with a second study, whose subject was T cells expressing NK-cell markers. That work states: Restriction of the sorted population to alpha-beta TCR T cells was achieved in several experiments with an anti-gamma-delta TCR antibody.

This chain uses TRBV7-9 with TRBJ1-5; D may be TRBD1 (5 bases). The sequenced material came from PBMCs. This receptor was taken from a woman between 18 and 29 years old in good health. In DNA, the CDR3 is TGTGCCAGCAGCTTAGAACAGGAGAATCAGCCCCAGCATTTT. The encoded protein is CASSLEQENQPQHF.